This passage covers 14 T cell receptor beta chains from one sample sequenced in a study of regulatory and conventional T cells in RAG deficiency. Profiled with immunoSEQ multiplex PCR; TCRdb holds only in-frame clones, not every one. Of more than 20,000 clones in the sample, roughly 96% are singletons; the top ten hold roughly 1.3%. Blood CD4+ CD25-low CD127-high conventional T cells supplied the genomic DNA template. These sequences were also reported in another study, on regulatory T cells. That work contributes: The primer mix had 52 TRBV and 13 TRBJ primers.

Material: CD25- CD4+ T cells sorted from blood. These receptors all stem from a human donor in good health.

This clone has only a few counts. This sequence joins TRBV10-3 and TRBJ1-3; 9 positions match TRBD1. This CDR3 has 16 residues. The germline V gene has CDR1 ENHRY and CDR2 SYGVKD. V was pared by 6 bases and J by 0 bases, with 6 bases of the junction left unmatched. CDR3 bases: TGTGCCATCAGACCGGGACAGGGCTTCTCTGGAAACACCATATATTTT. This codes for CAIRPGQGFSGNTIYF.

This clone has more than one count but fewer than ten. For the CDR3, the DNA is TGTGCCACCTCCCAAGGACAGGCAATCTCTGGAAACACCATATATTTT. Amino acids: CATSQGQAISGNTIYF. The chain combines TRBV2 with TRBJ1-3, with 7 bases matching TRBD1. V dropped 10 bases and J dropped 0; count of bases not matched to a gene: 12. The length of the CDR3 is 16 residues. Germline loops: CDR1 SNHLY, CDR2 FYNNEI.

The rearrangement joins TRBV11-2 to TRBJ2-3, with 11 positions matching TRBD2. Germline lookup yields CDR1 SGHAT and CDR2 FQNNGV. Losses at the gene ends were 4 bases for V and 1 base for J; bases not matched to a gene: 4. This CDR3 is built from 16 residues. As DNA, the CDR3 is TGTGCCAGCAGCTCTACGACTAGCGGGGGCACAGATACGCAGTATTTT. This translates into CASSSTTSGGTDTQYF. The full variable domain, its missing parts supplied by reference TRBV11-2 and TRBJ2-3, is EAGVAQSPRYKIIEKRQSVAFWCNPISGHATLYWYQQILGQGPKLLIQFQNNGVVDDSQLPKDRFSAERLKGVDSTLKIQPAKLEDSAVYLCASSSTTSGGTDTQYFGPGTRLTVL.

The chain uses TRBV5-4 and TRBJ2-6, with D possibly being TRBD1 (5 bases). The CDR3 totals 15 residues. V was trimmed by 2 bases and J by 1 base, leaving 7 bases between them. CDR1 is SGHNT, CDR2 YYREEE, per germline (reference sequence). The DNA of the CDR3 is TGTGCCAGCAGCTTAGGACAATCTGGGGCCAACGTCCTGACTTTC. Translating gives CASSLGQSGANVLTF.

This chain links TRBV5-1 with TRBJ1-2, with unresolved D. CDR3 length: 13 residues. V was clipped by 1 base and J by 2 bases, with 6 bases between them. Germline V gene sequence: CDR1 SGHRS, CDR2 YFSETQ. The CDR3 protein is CASSLYQNYGYTF. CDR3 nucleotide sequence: TGCGCCAGCAGCTTGTACCAGAACTATGGCTACACCTTC.

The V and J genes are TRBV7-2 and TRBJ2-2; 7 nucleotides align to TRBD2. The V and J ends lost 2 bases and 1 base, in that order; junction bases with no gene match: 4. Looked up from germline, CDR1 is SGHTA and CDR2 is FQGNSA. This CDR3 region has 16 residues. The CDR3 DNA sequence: TGTGCCAGCAGCTTAAATGGGAGGGAGAACACCGGGGAGCTGTTTTTT. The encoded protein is CASSLNGRENTGELFF.

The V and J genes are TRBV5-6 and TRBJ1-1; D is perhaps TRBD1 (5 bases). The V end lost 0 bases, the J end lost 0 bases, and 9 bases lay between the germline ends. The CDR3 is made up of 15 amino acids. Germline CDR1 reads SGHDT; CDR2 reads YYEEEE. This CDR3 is CASSLVRQMNTEAFF. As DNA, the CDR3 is TGTGCCAGCAGCTTGGTCCGACAGATGAACACTGAAGCTTTCTTT. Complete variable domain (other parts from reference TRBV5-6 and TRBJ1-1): DAGVTQSPTHLIKTRGQQVTLRCSPKSGHDTVSWYQQALGQGPQFIFQYYEEEERQRGNFPDRFSGHQFPNYSSELNVNALLLGDSALYLCASSLVRQMNTEAFFGQGTRLTVV.

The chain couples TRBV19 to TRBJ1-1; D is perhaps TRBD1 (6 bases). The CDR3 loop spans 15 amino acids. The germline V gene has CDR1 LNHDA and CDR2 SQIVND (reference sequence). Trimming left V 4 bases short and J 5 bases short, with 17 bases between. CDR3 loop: CASSTLGGARTEAFF. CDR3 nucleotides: TGTGCCAGTAGTACCCTAGGGGGGGCAAGGACTGAAGCTTTCTTT. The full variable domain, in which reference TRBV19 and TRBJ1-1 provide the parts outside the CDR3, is DGGITQSPKYLFRKEGQNVTLSCEQNLNHDAMYWYRQDPGQGLRLIYYSQIVNDFQKGDIAEGYSVSREKKESFPLTVTSAQKNPTAFYLCASSTLGGARTEAFFGQGTRLTVV.

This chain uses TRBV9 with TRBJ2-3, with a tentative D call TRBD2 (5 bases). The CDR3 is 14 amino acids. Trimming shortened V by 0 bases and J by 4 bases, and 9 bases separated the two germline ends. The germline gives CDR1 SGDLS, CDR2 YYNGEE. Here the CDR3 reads CASSVDGVADTQYF. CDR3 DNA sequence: TGTGCCAGCAGCGTAGACGGGGTGGCAGATACGCAGTATTTT. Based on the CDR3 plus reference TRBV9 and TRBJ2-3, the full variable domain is DSGVTQTPKHLITATGQRVTLRCSPRSGDLSVYWYQQSLDQGLQFLIQYYNGEERAKGNILERFSAQQFPDLHSELNLSSLELGDSALYFCASSVDGVADTQYFGPGTRLTVL.

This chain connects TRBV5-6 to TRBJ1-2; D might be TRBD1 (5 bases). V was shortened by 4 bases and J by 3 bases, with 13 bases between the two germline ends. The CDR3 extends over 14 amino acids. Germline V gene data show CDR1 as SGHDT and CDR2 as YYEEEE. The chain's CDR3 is CASSGRASYYGYTF. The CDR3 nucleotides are TGTGCCAGCAGCGGCAGGGCTTCGTACTATGGCTACACCTTC.

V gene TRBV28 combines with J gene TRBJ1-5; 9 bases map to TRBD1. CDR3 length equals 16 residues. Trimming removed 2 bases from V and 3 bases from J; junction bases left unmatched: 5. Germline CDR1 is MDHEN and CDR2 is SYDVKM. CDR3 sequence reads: CASSLGGQGINQPQHF. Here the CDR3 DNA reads TGTGCCAGCAGTTTAGGAGGACAGGGGATCAATCAGCCCCAGCATTTT.

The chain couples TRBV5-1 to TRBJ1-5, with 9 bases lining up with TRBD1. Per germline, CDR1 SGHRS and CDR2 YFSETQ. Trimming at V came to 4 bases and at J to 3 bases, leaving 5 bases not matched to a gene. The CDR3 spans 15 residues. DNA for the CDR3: TGCGCCAGCAGCAAAGGGGACAGGGACAATCAGCCCCAGCATTTT. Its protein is CASSKGDRDNQPQHF.

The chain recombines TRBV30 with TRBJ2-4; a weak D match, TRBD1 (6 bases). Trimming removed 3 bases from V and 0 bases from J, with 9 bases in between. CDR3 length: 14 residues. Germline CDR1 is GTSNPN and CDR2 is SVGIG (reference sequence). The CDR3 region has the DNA TGTGCCTGGAGCGGACAGCTAGCCAAAAACATTCAGTACTTC. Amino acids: CAWSGQLAKNIQYF.

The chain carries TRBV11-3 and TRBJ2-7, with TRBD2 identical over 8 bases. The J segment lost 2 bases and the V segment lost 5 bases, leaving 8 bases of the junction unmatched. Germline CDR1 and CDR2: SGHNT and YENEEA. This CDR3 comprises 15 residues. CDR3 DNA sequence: TGTGCCAGCAGCCCCCAGGCGGGGGGTCCCTACGAGCAGTACTTC. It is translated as CASSPQAGGPYEQYF.